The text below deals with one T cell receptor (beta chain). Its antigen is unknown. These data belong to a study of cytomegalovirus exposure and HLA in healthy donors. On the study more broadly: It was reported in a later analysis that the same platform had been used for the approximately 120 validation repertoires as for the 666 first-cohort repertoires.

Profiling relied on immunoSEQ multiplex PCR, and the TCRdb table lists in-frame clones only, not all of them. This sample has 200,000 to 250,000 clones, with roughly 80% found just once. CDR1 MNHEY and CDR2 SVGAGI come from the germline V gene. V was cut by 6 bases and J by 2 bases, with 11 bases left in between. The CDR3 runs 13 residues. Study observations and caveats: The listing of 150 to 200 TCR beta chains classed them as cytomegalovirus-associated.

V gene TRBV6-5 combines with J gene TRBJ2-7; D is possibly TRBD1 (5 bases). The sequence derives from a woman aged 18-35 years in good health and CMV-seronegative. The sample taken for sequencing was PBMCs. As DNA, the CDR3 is TGTGCCAGCAGGAAGGGGTACACCTACGAGCAGTACTTC. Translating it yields CASRKGYTYEQYF.